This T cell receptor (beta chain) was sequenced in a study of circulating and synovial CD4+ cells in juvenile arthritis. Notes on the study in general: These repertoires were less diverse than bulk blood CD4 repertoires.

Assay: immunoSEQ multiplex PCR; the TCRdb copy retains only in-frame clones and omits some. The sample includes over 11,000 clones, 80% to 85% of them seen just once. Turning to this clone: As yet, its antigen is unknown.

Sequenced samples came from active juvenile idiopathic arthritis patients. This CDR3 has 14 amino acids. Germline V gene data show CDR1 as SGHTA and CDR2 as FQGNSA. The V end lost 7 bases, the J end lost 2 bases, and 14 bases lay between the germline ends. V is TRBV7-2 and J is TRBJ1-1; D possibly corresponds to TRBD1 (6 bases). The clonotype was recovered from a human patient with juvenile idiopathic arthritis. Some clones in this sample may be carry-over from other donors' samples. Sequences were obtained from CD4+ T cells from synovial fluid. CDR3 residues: CASTPGAVNTEAFF. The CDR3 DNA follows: TGTGCCAGCACCCCAGGGGCAGTAAACACTGAAGCTTTCTTT.